These 6 T cell receptor beta chains were sequenced from one sample in a study of blood T cell repertoires in COVID-19. Generated by immunoSEQ multiplex PCR, the TCRdb table keeps only in-frame clones and is missing some. The table includes over 30,000 clones, 85% to 95% detected once. Input material: peripheral blood. The receptors derive from a human donor in a cohort sampled during active COVID-19.

This chain joins TRBV30 and TRBJ1-5, with D possibly being TRBD1 (5 bases). Germline V gene sequence: CDR1 GTSNPN, CDR2 SVGIG (reference sequence). This CDR3 spans 12 amino acids. V lost 8 bases to trimming and J lost 6 bases, with 14 bases between them. CDR3 in DNA: TGTGCCGCTGGGGGGGGTGGTCAGCCCCAGCATTTT. Protein product: CAAGGGGQPQHF.

The chain joins TRBV2 to TRBJ2-5, with a tentative D call TRBD2 (5 bases). Germline CDR1 is SNHLY and CDR2 is FYNNEI. V was cut by 4 bases and J by 5 bases, with 8 bases left in between. The CDR3 sequence is 12 residues long. CDR3 DNA sequence: TGTGCCAGCAGTGCGGACTTGGAGACCCAGTACTTC. Its protein is CASSADLETQYF.

Remarks on this clone: This CDR3 is also generated by other DNA sequences in the sample. V is TRBV5-5 and J is TRBJ1-4; 8 bases are shared with TRBD1. This CDR3 has 15 residues. V lost 4 bases to trimming and J lost 6 bases; unmatched junction nucleotides: 8. Germline CDR1 is SGHKS and CDR2 is YYEKEE (reference sequence). The CDR3 spells CASSLEDRGDEKLFF. The CDR3 region has the DNA TGTGCCAGCAGCCTGGAAGACAGGGGTGATGAAAAACTGTTTTTT.

This rearrangement joins TRBV11-2 to TRBJ2-7; weak D call: TRBD1 (6 bases). The germline V and J ends were trimmed by 11 bases and 2 bases, with 13 bases remaining between them. The CDR3 extends over 12 amino acids. CDR1 SGHAT and CDR2 FQNNGV come from the germline V gene. The CDR3, as DNA: TGTGCCTCAGGGGCCTCCACCTACGAGCAGTACTTC. This gives the protein CASGASTYEQYF.

The chain combines TRBV19 with TRBJ1-6; TRBD1 matches at 7 bases. The CDR3 runs to 15 residues. CDR1 is LNHDA and CDR2 is SQIVND in the germline V gene (reference sequence). J gave up 6 bases and V 6 bases, and 8 bases lay outside the gene matches. The CDR3 sequence: CASRRWDSGNSPLHF. DNA of the CDR3: TGTGCCAGTAGGAGATGGGACAGTGGTAATTCACCCCTCCACTTT.

This chain links TRBV10-3 with TRBJ2-7; TRBD2 matches at 13 bases. After removal of 10 bases from V and 3 bases from J, the junction contained 6 bases not matched to a gene. The CDR3 has 14 amino acids. Germline V gene data show CDR1 as ENHRY and CDR2 as SYGVKD. CDR3 nucleotides: TGTGCCAGCACTAGCGGGAGGGCCCTCTACGAGCAGTACTTC. It encodes CASTSGRALYEQYF.